Each of the 2 T cell receptor beta chains below was sequenced from the same sample in a study of identical twins. TCRdb redid the calling of the 5' RACE reads with MiXCR, one entry per CDR3 protein. The profile covers hundreds of thousands of distinct CDR3 sequences, with under 8.5% appearing a single time and 1.6% taken by the ten largest. These data were likewise used in another study, on yellow fever vaccine responses in identical twins.

Sequenced input: PBMCs. These receptor sequences come from a woman aged 18-29 years in good health.

This clonotype has a count of ten or more. The chain uses TRBV2 and TRBJ2-2; 10 nucleotides agree with TRBD1. The trim removed 6 bases at V and 3 bases at J, leaving 10 bases unmatched. The CDR3 is 17 residues long. Germline assignment: CDR1 SNHLY and CDR2 FYNNEI. CDR3 amino acids: CASRIPRTGGDTGELFF. CDR3 nucleotides: TGTGCCAGCAGGATACCTAGGACAGGGGGGGACACCGGGGAGCTGTTTTTT. Using reference TRBV2 and TRBJ2-2 for the parts outside the CDR3, the full variable domain is EPEVTQTPSHQVTQMGQEVILRCVPISNHLYFYWYRQILGQKVEFLVSFYNNEISEKSEIFDDQFSVERPDGSNFTLKIRSTKLEDSAMYFCASRIPRTGGDTGELFFGEGSRLTVL.

The J gene is TRBJ2-2, the V gene TRBV3-1, with D possibly being TRBD2 (6 bases). This CDR3 comprises 16 residues. V lost 4 bases, J lost 2 bases, and 14 bases lay in between. Germline V CDR1 and CDR2: LGHDT, YNNKEL (reference sequence). CDR3 loop: CASSPWTGGNTGELFF. CDR3 in DNA: TGTGCCAGCAGCCCGTGGACCGGGGGAAACACCGGGGAGCTGTTTTTT.